This T cell receptor (beta chain) came from a study of spatial heterogeneity in lung cancer. Looking at the study overall: Each distinct TCR and UMI combination averaged more than ten appearances in raw reads.

The V gene lost 0 bases and the J gene lost 7 bases, with 11 bases spanning the gap. The germline gives CDR1 KGHDR, CDR2 SFDVKD. The CDR3 has 14 residues. The sample's time point: sample taken at primary tumor resection. Study results and caveats: Alpha chain coverage of tumor T cells was estimated at 6% to 9%, and beta chain coverage at about 13%. The number of expanded tumor alpha and beta chains correlated with mutation number.

Using its own MiXCR run on the 5' RACE reads, TCRdb lists one record per CDR3 protein. Of 15,000 to 20,000 distinct CDR3 sequences in the sample, more than 6.5% were seen once. Points on this clonotype: Its antigen is not known.

The chain combines TRBV24-1 with TRBJ1-2; the D is unclear. The receptor comes from a female donor with early-stage non-small cell lung cancer. The material was lung tumor tissue, obtained at surgery. The CDR3 DNA reads as TGTGCCACCAGTGATTTGGACACCCCCTCTGGCTACACCTTC. This encodes CATSDLDTPSGYTF.